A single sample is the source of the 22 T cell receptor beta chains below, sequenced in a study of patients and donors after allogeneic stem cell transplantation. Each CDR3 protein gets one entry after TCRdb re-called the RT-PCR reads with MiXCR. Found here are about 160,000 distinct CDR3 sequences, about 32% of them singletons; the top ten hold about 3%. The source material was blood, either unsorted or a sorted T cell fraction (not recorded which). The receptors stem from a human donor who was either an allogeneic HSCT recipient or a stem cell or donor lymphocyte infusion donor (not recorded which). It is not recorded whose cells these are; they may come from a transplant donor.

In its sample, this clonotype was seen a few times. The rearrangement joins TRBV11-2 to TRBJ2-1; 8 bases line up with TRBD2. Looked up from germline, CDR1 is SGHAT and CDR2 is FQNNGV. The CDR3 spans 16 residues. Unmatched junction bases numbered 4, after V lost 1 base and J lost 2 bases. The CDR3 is CASSLVQLAAYNEQFF. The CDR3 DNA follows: TGTGCCAGCAGCTTAGTTCAACTAGCGGCCTACAATGAGCAGTTCTTC.

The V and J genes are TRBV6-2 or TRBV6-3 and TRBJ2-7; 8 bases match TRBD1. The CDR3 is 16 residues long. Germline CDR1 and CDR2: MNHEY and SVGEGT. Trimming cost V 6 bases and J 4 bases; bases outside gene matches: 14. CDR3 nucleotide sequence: TGTGCCAGCAGGTACAGGGGGGAGCGGAGCCCATACGAGCAGTACTTC. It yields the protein CASRYRGERSPYEQYF.

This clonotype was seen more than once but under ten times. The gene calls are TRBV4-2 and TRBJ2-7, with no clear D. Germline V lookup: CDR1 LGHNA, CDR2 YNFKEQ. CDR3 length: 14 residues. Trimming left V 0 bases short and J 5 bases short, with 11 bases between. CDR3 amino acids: CASSQDRIPHEQYF. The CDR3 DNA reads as TGTGCCAGCAGCCAAGATAGGATTCCCCACGAGCAGTACTTC.

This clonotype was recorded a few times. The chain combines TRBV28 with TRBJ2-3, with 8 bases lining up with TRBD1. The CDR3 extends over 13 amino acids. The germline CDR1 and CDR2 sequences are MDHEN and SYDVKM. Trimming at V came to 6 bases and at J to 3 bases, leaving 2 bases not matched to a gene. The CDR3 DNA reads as TGTGCCAGCAGAAACAGGGGGACAGATACGCAGTATTTT. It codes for CASRNRGTDTQYF.

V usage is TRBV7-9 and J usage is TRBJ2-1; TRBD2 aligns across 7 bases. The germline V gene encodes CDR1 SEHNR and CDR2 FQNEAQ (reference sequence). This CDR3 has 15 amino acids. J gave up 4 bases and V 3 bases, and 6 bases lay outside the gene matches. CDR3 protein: CASSLVLAKYNEQFF. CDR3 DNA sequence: TGTGCCAGCAGCTTGGTACTAGCGAAATACAATGAGCAGTTCTTC.

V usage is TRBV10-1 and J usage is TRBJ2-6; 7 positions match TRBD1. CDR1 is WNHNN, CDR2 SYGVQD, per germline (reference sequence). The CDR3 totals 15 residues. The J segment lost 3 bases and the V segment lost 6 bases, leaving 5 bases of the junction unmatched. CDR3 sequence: CASSTGESGANVLTF. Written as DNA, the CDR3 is TGCGCCAGCAGCACAGGGGAGAGTGGGGCCAACGTCCTGACTTTC.

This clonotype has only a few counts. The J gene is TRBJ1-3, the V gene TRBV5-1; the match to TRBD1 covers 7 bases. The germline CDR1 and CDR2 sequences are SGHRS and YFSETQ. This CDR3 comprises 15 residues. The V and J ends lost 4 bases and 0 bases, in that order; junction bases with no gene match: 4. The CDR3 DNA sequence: TGCGCCAGCAGCGGGGGACAGCACTCTGGAAACACCATATATTTT. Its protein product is CASSGGQHSGNTIYF.

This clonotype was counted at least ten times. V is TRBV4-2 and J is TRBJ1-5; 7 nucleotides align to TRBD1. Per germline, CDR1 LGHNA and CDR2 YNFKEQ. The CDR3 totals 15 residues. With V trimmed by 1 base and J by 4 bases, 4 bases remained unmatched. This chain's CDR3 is CASSQARQGNQPQHF. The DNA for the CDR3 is TGTGCCAGCAGCCAAGCACGACAGGGTAATCAGCCCCAGCATTTT.

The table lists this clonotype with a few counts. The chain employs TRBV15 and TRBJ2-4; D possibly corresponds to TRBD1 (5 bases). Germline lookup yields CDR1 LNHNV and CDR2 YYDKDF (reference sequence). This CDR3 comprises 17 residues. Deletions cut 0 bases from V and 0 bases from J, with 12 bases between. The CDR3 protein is CATSRDVAGKAKNIQYF. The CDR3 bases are TGTGCCACCAGCAGAGATGTCGCAGGGAAAGCCAAAAACATTCAGTACTTC.

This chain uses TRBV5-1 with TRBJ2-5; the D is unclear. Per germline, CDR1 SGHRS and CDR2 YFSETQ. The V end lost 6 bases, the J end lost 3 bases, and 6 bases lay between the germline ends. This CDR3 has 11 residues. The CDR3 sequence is CASTEEETQYF. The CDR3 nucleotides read TGCGCCAGCACCGAAGAAGAGACCCAGTACTTC.

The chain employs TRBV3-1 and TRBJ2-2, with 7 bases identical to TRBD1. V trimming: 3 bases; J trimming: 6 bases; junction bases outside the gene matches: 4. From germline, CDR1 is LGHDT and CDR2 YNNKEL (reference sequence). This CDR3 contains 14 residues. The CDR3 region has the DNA TGTGCCAGCAGCCATGCAACAGGGGCCGGGGAGCTGTTTTTT. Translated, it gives CASSHATGAGELFF. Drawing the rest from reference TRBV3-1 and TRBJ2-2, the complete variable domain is DTAVSQTPKYLVTQMGNDKSIKCEQNLGHDTMYWYKQDSKKFLKIMFSYNNKELIINETVPNRFSPKSPDKAHLNLHINSLELGDSAVYFCASSHATGAGELFFGEGSRLTVL.

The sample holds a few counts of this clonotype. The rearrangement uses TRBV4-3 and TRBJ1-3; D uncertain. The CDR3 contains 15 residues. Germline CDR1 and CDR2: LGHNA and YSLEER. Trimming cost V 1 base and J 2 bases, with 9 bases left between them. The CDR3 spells CASSQVNSPGNTIYF. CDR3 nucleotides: TGCGCCAGCAGCCAAGTTAACTCACCTGGAAACACCATATATTTT.

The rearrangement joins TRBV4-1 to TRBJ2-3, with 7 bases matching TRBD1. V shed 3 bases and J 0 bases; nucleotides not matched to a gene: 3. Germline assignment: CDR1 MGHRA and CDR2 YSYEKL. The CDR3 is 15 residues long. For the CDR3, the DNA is TGCGCCAGCAGCCAGAGGGGGCGTAGCACAGATACGCAGTATTTT. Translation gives CASSQRGRSTDTQYF.

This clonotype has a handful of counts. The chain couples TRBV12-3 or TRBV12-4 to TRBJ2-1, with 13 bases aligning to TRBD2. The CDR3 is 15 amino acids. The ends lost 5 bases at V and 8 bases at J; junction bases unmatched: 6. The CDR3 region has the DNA TGTGCCAGCAGTCCGGGACTAGCGGGGACGGATGAGCAGTTCTTC. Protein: CASSPGLAGTDEQFF.

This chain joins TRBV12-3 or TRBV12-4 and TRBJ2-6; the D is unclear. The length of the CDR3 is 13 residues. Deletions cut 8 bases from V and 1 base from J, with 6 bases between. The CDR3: CASRLSGANVLTF. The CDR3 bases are TGTGCCAGCCGGCTTTCTGGGGCCAACGTCCTGACTTTC.

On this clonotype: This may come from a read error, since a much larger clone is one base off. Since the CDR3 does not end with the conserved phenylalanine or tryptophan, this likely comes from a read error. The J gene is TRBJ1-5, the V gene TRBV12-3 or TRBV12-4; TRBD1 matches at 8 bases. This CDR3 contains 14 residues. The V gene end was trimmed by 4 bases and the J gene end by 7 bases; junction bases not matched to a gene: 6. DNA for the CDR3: TGTGCCAGCAGTTCCACAGGGGGAGAGCAGCCCCAGCATTTG. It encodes CASSSTGGEQPQHL.

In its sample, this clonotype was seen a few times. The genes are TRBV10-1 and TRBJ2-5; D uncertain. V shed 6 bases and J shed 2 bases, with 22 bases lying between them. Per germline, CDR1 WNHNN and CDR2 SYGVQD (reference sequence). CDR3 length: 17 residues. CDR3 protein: CASSLQIGLPEQETQYF. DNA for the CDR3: TGCGCCAGCAGCCTCCAAATCGGGTTACCAGAGCAAGAGACCCAGTACTTC.

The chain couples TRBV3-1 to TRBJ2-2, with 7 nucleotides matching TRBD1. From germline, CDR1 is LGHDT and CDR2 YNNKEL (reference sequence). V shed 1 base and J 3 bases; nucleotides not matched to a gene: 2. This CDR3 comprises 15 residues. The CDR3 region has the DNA TGTGCCAGCAGCCAAGGCCAGGGGGACACCGGGGAGCTGTTTTTT. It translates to CASSQGQGDTGELFF. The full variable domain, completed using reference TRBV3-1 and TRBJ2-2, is DTAVSQTPKYLVTQMGNDKSIKCEQNLGHDTMYWYKQDSKKFLKIMFSYNNKELIINETVPNRFSPKSPDKAHLNLHINSLELGDSAVYFCASSQGQGDTGELFFGEGSRLTVL.

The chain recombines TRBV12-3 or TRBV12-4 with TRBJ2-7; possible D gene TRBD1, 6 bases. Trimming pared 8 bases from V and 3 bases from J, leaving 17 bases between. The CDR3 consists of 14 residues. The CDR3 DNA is TGTGCCAGCGGGCCTCCTGGGGGCGTCTACGAGCAGTACTTC. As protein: CASGPPGGVYEQYF.

The CDR3 bases are TGTGCCAGCAGCTTTAGGCTCAGTAACTATGGCTACACCTTC. This sequence encodes CASSFRLSNYGYTF. The rearrangement joins TRBV5-6 to TRBJ1-2; D gene uncertain. This CDR3 comprises 14 residues. CDR1 SGHDT and CDR2 YYEEEE come from the germline V gene. V lost 2 bases and J lost 1, with 9 bases in between.

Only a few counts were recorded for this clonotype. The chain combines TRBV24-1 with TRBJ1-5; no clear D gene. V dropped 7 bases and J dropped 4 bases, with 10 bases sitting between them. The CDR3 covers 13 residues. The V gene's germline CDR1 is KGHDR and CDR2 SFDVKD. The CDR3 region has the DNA TGTGCCACCAGGCGGATCAGTAATCAGCCCCAGCATTTT. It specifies CATRRISNQPQHF.

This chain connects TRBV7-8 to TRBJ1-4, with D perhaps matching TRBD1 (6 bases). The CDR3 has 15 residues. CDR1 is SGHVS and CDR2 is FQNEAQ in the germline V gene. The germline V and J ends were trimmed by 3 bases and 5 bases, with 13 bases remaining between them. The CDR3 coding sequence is TGTGCCAGCAGCTTTTCCTCACAGGGAAATGAAAAACTGTTTTTT. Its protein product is CASSFSSQGNEKLFF.